One TCR beta chain is described in this entry. This record belongs to a study of T cell responses to AZD1222 COVID-19 vaccine. The CDR3 is 15 amino acids. V trimming: 10 bases; J trimming: 4 bases; junction bases outside the gene matches: 10. Germline lookup yields CDR1 LNHDA and CDR2 SQIVND (reference sequence). This table comes from immunoSEQ multiplex PCR, and its TCRdb copy is limited to in-frame clones, with some not included. This table holds more than 70,000 clones, 88% found once. The origin of this receptor is an adult in good health. The input for sequencing was peripheral blood, taken on day 0 of AZD1222 vaccination. The chain uses TRBV19 and TRBJ2-1, with 10 bases matching TRBD2. The DNA for the CDR3 is TGTGCCACCGGAATTATAGCGGGAGGTTACAATGAGCAGTTCTTC. The encoded protein is CATGIIAGGYNEQFF.